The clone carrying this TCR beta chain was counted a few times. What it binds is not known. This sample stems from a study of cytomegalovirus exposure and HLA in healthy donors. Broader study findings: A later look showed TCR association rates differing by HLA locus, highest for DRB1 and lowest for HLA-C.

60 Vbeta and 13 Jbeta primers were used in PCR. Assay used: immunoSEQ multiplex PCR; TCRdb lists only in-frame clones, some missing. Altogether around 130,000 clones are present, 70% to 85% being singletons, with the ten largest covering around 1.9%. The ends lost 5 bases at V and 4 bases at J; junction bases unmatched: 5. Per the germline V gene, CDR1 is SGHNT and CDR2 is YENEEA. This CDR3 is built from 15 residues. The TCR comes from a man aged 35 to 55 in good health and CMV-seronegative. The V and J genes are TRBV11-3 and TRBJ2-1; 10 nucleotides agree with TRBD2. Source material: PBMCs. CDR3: CASSLTSGDYNEQFF. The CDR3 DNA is TGTGCCAGCAGCCTAACTAGCGGGGATTACAATGAGCAGTTCTTC.